These T cell receptor beta chains were read from a single sample in a study of PD-L1 blockade in urothelial cancer. TCRdb's table, derived via immunoSEQ multiplex PCR, lists solely in-frame clones and lacks some. The table shows tens of thousands of clones, with 75% to 90% occurring only once. The material sequenced was PBMCs, taken around atezolizumab (anti-PD-L1) treatment. All receptors derive from a man aged 55 to 70 with urothelial cancer. CDR3s leave out the opening cysteine and the closing phenylalanine or tryptophan.

V	J	CDR3
TRBV19	TRBJ2-5	ASSDRHQETQY
TRBV11-1	TRBJ2-7	ASSRDTNSYEQY
TRBV5-5	TRBJ2-7	ASSRATYEQY
TRBV7-6	TRBJ1-3	ASSLRQGDGNTIY
TRBV15	TRBJ1-2	ATSRVQGVGYT
TRBV30	TRBJ1-5	AWNGGTGGQPQH
TRBV7-2	TRBJ2-2	ASSPNAGTGSKYGELF
TRBV5-1	TRBJ1-6	ASSLDQDSPLH
TRBV6-4	TRBJ1-5	ASSDPQGRHQPQH
TRBV30	TRBJ2-7	AWSPLAGVSYEQY
TRBV5-6	TRBJ2-1	ASSLVGRAVGEQF
TRBV19	TRBJ2-7	ASRWTGGSYEQY
TRBV4-2	TRBJ2-3	ASSQAPGVDTQY
TRBV11-1	TRBJ2-5	ASSLEGRETQY
TRBV15	TRBJ2-5	ATSRSTGEQETQY
TRBV5-8	TRBJ1-4	ASTLPGQGNEKLF
TRBV7-9	TRBJ1-1	ASSLGEVKGTEAF
TRBV7-2	TRBJ2-1	ASSQGGSSYNEQF
TRBV11-2	TRBJ2-1	ASSLVSVEQF
TRBV4-1	TRBJ2-3	ASSQGGGGASTDTQY
TRBV6-5	TRBJ1-1	ASRGQPNTEAF
TRBV19	TRBJ1-5	ASSIGVTGTGDQPQH
TRBV30	TRBJ2-1	AWSVQGWNEQF
TRBV5-5	TRBJ1-5	ASSPTGISNQPQH